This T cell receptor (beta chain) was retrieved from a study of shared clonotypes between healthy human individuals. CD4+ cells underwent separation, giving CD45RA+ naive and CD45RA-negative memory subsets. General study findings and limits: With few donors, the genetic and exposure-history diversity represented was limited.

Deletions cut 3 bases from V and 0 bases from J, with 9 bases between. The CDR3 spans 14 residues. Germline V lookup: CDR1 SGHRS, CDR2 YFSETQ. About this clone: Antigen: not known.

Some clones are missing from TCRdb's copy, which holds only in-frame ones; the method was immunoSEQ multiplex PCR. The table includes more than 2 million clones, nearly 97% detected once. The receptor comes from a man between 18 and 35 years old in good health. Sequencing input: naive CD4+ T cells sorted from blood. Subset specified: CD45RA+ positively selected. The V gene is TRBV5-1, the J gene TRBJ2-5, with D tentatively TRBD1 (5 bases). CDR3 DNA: TGCGCCAGCAGCTCCTCAGGGTACCAAGAGACCCAGTACTTC. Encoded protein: CASSSSGYQETQYF.